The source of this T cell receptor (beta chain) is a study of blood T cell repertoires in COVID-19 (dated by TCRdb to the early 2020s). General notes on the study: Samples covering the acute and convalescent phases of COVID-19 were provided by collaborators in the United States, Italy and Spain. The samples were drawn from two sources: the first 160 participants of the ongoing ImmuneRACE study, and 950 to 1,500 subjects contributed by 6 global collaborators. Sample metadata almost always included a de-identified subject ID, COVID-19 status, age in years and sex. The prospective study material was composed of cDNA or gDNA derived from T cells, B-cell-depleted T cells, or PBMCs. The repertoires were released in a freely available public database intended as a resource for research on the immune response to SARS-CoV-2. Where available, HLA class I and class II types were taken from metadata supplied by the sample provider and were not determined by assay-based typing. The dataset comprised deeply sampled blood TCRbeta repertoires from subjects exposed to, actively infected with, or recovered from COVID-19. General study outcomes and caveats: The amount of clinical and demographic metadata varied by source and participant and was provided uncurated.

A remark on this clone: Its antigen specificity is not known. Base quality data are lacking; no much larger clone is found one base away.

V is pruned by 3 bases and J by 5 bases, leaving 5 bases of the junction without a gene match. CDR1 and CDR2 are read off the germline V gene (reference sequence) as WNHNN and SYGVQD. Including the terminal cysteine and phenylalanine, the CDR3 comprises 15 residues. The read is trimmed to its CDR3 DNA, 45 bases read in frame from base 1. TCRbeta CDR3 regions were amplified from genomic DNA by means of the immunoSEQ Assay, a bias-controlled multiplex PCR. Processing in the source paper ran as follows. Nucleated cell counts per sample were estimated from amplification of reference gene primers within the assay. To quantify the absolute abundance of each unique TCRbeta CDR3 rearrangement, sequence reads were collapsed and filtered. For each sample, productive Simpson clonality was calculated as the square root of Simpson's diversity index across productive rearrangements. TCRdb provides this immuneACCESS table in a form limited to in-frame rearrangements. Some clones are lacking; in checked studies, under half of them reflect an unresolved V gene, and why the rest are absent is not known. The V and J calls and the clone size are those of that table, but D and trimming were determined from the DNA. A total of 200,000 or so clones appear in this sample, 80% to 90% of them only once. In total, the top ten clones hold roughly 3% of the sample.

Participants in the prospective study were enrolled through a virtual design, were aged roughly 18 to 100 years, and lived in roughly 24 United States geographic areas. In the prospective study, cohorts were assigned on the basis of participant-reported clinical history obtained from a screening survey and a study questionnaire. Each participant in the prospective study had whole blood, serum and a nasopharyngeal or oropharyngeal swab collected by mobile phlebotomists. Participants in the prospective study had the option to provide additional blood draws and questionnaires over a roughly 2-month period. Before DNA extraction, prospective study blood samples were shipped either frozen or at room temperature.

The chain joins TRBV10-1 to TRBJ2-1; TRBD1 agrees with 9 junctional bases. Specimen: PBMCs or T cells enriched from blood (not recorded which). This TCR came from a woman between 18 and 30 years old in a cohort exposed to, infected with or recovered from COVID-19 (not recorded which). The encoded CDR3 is CASSDPGQGDNEQFF. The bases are TGCGCCAGCAGTGACCCGGGACAGGGTGACAATGAGCAGTTCTTC.